The present T cell receptor (beta chain) was sequenced within a study of blood T cell repertoires in COVID-19. As for the study in general: PBMCs, B-cell-depleted T cells, or T cells provided the cDNA or gDNA that made up the material.

Germline CDR1 is GTSNPN and CDR2 is SVGIG (reference sequence). The CDR3 consists of 13 residues. V shed 2 bases, J shed 4 bases, and the junction held 4 bases outside the gene matches. As processed by the authors: Reference gene primers were amplified, and this amplification served to estimate nucleated cell counts. TCRdb's table, derived via immunoSEQ multiplex PCR, lists solely in-frame clones and lacks some. V, J and clone size reflect that table, while D and trimming were determined from the DNA. The sample has about 60,000 clones; approximately 82% are singletons. The chain joins TRBV30 to TRBJ1-2, with TRBD1 matching over 7 bases. Sequenced input: peripheral blood. The sequence was obtained from a man aged 55 to 70 with acute or convalescent COVID-19. Here the CDR3 reads CAWSRDSRYGYTF. Here the CDR3 DNA reads TGTGCCTGGAGTAGGGACAGTCGCTATGGCTACACCTTC.